This T cell receptor beta chain was documented in a study of T cell responses to AZD1222 COVID-19 vaccine (dated by TCRdb to the early 2020s). Describing the broader study: AZD1222 recipients with second doses at about 4 weeks or about 12 weeks were pooled, because spike-specific TCR depth and breadth did not differ between schedules. TCR sequencing was performed for 230 to 250 trial participants, of whom about 200 were given two doses of AZD1222 and 26 were given two doses of MenACWY control vaccine. Trial participants were enrolled into age subgroups of 18-55, 56-69 and 70-plus years, which contained around 140, 26 and 57 TCR-sequenced participants, respectively.

The CDR3 contains 9 residues, cysteine and phenylalanine counted. Only the CDR3 portion is preserved as DNA: 27 bases, with reading frame beginning at the first base. Cut back by 10 bases and 7 bases, the V and J ends lie 5 bases apart. The CDR3 regions of human TCRbeta chains were analyzed by immunosequencing. Per the authors' processing: Repertoire TCRs were matched against a reference library of SARS-CoV-2-specific TCRs generated with the MIRA antigen-specificity platform. Breadth was defined as the fraction of unique TCRs that were SARS-CoV-2-associated, and depth was defined as the fraction of total T cells that were SARS-CoV-2-associated. Each spike-specific TCR was assigned to its reactive spike region and to a CD4 or CD8 class using the MIRA data. Log10-transformed breadth and depth values were compared by one-way ANOVA with Sidak's multiple comparisons tests. As stored in TCRdb, this immuneACCESS dataset retains in-frame rearrangements with V and J assigned. A fraction of the clones does not appear; measured against another copy, unresolved V genes explain less than half of the discrepancy, and the remainder lacks a known reason. D and trimming were read from the DNA, whereas the V and J calls and clone size are those reported in that table. In all, the sample holds around 160,000 clones, and roughly nine tenths of those were seen once. The leading ten clones occupy about 1.5% of the sample.

The time point label here, explained by the study, means: baseline before first vaccination. Vaccinee samples came from UK trials COV001 and COV002, including a single-blind randomized controlled phase 2/3 trial of AZD1222 (ChAdOx1 nCoV-19) in healthy adults. For TCRbeta chain sequencing, PBMC samples from trial participants were taken at day 0 and at day 28 after the second dose. In regard to this clone: The target of this receptor is not known. No base-level quality is on record; no much larger clone is a single base apart.

On the study overall, not on this receptor specifically: After two AZD1222 doses, both the breadth and the depth of spike-specific TCRs were significantly higher than at day 0 and than in MenACWY recipients. In the small 56-69-year group, the increase in depth fell short of significance, most likely because of low power. Because no day 14 peak-response samples were available, repertoires were characterized only after the peak T cell response. Conclusions about previously exposed vaccinees are limited, since just 5 or 6 AZD1222 recipients were seropositive for SARS-CoV-2 at baseline. Nearly half of unique spike-specific TCRs reportedly recognized epitopes outside regions mutated in the B.1.351 and B.1.1.7 variants. CD4 TCRs associated with the vaccine covered the entire spike protein, and the dominant responses were in regions 160-218 and 743-854. Participants were mostly white British, with more females than males. The authors suggested clonal diversity may have been underestimated.

The specimen was peripheral blood, collected on day 0 of AZD1222 vaccination. The clonotype originates from an adult in good health. This sequence uses TRBV12-3 or TRBV12-4 and TRBJ1-5, with the D gene uncertain. The CDR3 amino acid sequence is: CAIGQPQHF. The DNA sequence is as follows: TGTGCCATAGGGCAGCCCCAGCATTTT.